The rows below give T cell receptor beta chains drawn from one sample of a study of blood T cell repertoires in COVID-19. Sequencing used immunoSEQ multiplex PCR; TCRdb keeps in-frame clones, though not all of them. Of roughly 43,000 clones listed, about nine tenths are singletons. The specimen sequenced was peripheral blood. Receptors were obtained from a man aged 65 to 79 with active COVID-19. The CDR3 runs from the conserved cysteine through the conserved F or W. D genes are given only for firm matches. For some rows the clone size is stated as once, few or many, or as a class when expanded; others skip it.

j_call | clone_size | cdr3_length | v_call | d_call | cdr3_nt | cdr3_aa
TRBJ2-1 | once | 13 | TRBV2 | NA | TGTGCCAGCAGTAAGAATGCCCGGGAAGAGCAGTTCTTC | CASSKNAREEQFF
TRBJ2-2 | NA | 15 | TRBV5-4 | TRBD2 | TGTGCCAGCAGCTTGACGGGAGGGGATGCCGGGGAGCTGTTTTTT | CASSLTGGDAGELFF
TRBJ1-6 | NA | 17 | TRBV9 | TRBD1 | TGTGCCAGCAGCGCCGGGACAGGGTCGTTTAGGCATTCACCCCTCCACTTT | CASSAGTGSFRHSPLHF
TRBJ2-7 | NA | 16 | TRBV7-9 | TRBD2 | TGTGCCAGCAGCTTTACTGGCGGGGGGAGCTCCTACGAGCAGTACTTC | CASSFTGGGSSYEQYF
TRBJ1-5 | NA | 14 | TRBV5-1 | NA | TGCGCCAGCAGCTTGGACAGTCGAGATCAGCCCCAGCATTTT | CASSLDSRDQPQHF
TRBJ1-2 | few | 16 | TRBV5-1 | NA | TGCGCCAGCAGCTTGAGGACGGACAGAGCTAACTATGGCTACACCTTC | CASSLRTDRANYGYTF
TRBJ2-4 | NA | 13 | TRBV5-4 | NA | TGTGCCAGCAGCTCCCCCACAGGGAACATTCAGTACTTC | CASSSPTGNIQYF
TRBJ2-5 | NA | 16 | TRBV4-2 | TRBD2 | TGTGCCAGCAGCCGGGGGACTAGCGGGTACCAAGAGACCCAGTACTTC | CASSRGTSGYQETQYF
TRBJ2-1 | NA | 12 | TRBV10-3 | NA | TGTGCCATCAGTGGTCGGGGGAATGAGCAGTTCTTC | CAISGRGNEQFF
TRBJ2-7 | NA | 15 | TRBV6-5 | NA | TGTGCCAGCAGTTATGTTGGGCAGGGCTTTAACGAGCAGTACTTC | CASSYVGQGFNEQYF
TRBJ1-4 | NA | 13 | TRBV5-4 | NA | TGTGCCAGCAGCTTTTGGGGGGATGAAAAACTGTTTTTT | CASSFWGDEKLFF
TRBJ1-2 | NA | 15 | TRBV6-5 | TRBD1 | TGTGCCAGCAGTACGACAGGGGCCCTCGACTATGGCTACACCTTC | CASSTTGALDYGYTF
TRBJ2-1 | NA | 15 | TRBV11-1 | NA | TGTGCCAGCAGCGCAGACGCTGGTGCCGAGGTGGAGCAGTTCTTC | CASSADAGAEVEQFF
TRBJ1-2 | NA | 13 | TRBV29-1 | TRBD1 | TGCAGCGTTTACGACAGGGCGAACTATGGCTACACCTTC | CSVYDRANYGYTF
TRBJ1-4 | NA | 18 | TRBV11-2 | TRBD1 | TGTGCCAGCAGCTTAAAGACAGGGGTAGCCTTAACTAATGAAAAACTGTTTTTT | CASSLKTGVALTNEKLFF
TRBJ2-5 | NA | 15 | TRBV19 | NA | TGTGCCAGTAGCCCCGGGGACTCAGCCGGGGAGACCCAGTACTTC | CASSPGDSAGETQYF
TRBJ2-3 | once | 13 | TRBV6-5 | NA | TGTGCCAGCAGGGTACAGGGAACAGATACGCAGTATTTT | CASRVQGTDTQYF
TRBJ1-3 | once | 14 | TRBV9 | NA | TGTGCCAGCAATCGAGGGATCGAAGGAAACACCATATATTTT | CASNRGIEGNTIYF
TRBJ1-6 | NA | 16 | TRBV11-2 | TRBD1 | TGTGCCAGCAGCTTATTTTCCGGGACAGATAATTCACCCCTCCACTTT | CASSLFSGTDNSPLHF
TRBJ2-7 | once | 13 | TRBV7-2 | NA | TGTGCCAGCAGCTTAGATGAGCGAGGCGAGCAGTACTTC | CASSLDERGEQYF
TRBJ1-3 | NA | 17 | TRBV18 | TRBD1 | TGTGCCAGCTCACCGTCACTAGGGACAGCCTCTGGAAACACCATATATTTT | CASSPSLGTASGNTIYF
TRBJ2-5 | once | 14 | TRBV19 | TRBD1 | TGTGCCGGGAGTCCCGGGACAGGGACAGAGACCCAGTACTTC | CAGSPGTGTETQYF
TRBJ1-5 | NA | 15 | TRBV28 | TRBD1 | TGTGCCAGCAGTTTATCTGGGCAGGGGGCCCAGCCCCAGCATTTT | CASSLSGQGAQPQHF
TRBJ2-7 | NA | 12 | TRBV3-1/TRBV3-2 | NA | TGTGCCAGCAGCCGAGGGTACAACGAGCAGTACTTC | CASSRGYNEQYF
TRBJ2-3 | NA | 14 | TRBV11-3 | NA | TGTGCCAGCAGCTTAGACACGGTTAAAGATACGCAGTATTTT | CASSLDTVKDTQYF
TRBJ2-3 | NA | 16 | TRBV7-2 | TRBD2 | TGTGCCAGCAGCCGCACTAGCGGGGGGAACACAGATACGCAGTATTTT | CASSRTSGGNTDTQYF
TRBJ1-4 | NA | 14 | TRBV7-9 | TRBD1 | TGTGCCAGCAGCCCAGATCAGGGGGCCGGCAAACTGTTTTTT | CASSPDQGAGKLFF
TRBJ1-1 | NA | 13 | TRBV7-9 | NA | TGTGCCAGCAGCTTCAGGGGTGGCACTGAAGCTTTCTTT | CASSFRGGTEAFF
TRBJ1-5 | once | 15 | TRBV19 | TRBD1 | TGTGCCAGTACCCGGGGCACAGGGGGCAGTCAGCCCCAGCATTTT | CASTRGTGGSQPQHF
TRBJ2-7 | NA | 15 | TRBV5-1 | TRBD1 | TGCGCCAGCAGCTTACAAACAGGGGGCTCCTACGAGCAGTACTTC | CASSLQTGGSYEQYF
TRBJ2-3 | NA | 19 | TRBV12-5 | TRBD1 | TGTGCTAGTGGCCTCACCCAAGCCCGGGACAGGGGTGTCACAGATACGCAGTATTTT | CASGLTQARDRGVTDTQYF
TRBJ2-3 | NA | 17 | TRBV6-2/TRBV6-3 | NA | TGTGCCAGCAGTTATGGAAATGCGGGGGCTGGCACAGATACGCAGTATTTT | CASSYGNAGAGTDTQYF
TRBJ2-2 | NA | 16 | TRBV28 | NA | TGTGCCAGCAGTTTAAGCCCTGTGGGGGCTGGCGGGGAGCTGTTTTTT | CASSLSPVGAGGELFF
TRBJ1-6 | NA | 14 | TRBV7-9 | NA | TGTGCCAGCAAAAGGGGGAGCTGGAATTCACCCCTCCACTTT | CASKRGSWNSPLHF
TRBJ1-2 | NA | 14 | TRBV19 | NA | TGTGCCAGTAGTATCAGGACAGAGAGCTATGGCTACACCTTC | CASSIRTESYGYTF
TRBJ1-1 | NA | 14 | TRBV6-6 | TRBD1 | TGTGCCAGCAGTCTGGGACAGGGGGTCACTGAAGCTTTCTTT | CASSLGQGVTEAFF
TRBJ1-1 | NA | 14 | TRBV18 | TRBD1 | TGTGCCAGCTCACCGGGACAGAATATGCGTGAGGCTTTCTTT | CASSPGQNMREAFF
TRBJ1-2 | once | 14 | TRBV11-2 | NA | TGTGCCAGCAGCTTAGATCTGACTGCGAGGGGCTACACCTTC | CASSLDLTARGYTF
TRBJ2-7 | NA | 15 | TRBV6-2/TRBV6-3 | TRBD1 | TGTGCCAGCAGTTCTCGGGGGACAGGGGCCCACGAGCAGTACTTC | CASSSRGTGAHEQYF
TRBJ2-3 | NA | 14 | TRBV18 | TRBD1 | TGTGCCAGCTCACGGGACAGGGGGCTCTATGCGCAGTATTTT | CASSRDRGLYAQYF
TRBJ1-1 | NA | 11 | TRBV29-1 | NA | TGCAGCGTTTCCACAGGGCTTCGAGCTTTCTTT | CSVSTGLRAFF
TRBJ1-2 | NA | 14 | TRBV7-2 | NA | TGTGCCAGCAGCTGGGACAAAACCTCTAGGGGCTACACCTTC | CASSWDKTSRGYTF
TRBJ1-4 | NA | 16 | TRBV7-2 | NA | TGTGCCAGCAGTCCCTGGTTGGCAGGGAATATGGTGGAACTGTTTTTT | CASSPWLAGNMVELFF
TRBJ1-6 | NA | 20 | TRBV3-1/TRBV3-2 | TRBD1 | TGTGCCAGCAGCCTCCAAGGGGGCTGGGGGATGGGCTCCTATAATTCACCCCTCCACTTT | CASSLQGGWGMGSYNSPLHF
TRBJ2-7 | NA | 15 | TRBV7-2 | NA | TGTGCCAGCAGCAGCACAGGTCACTCTCTCTACGAGCAGTACTTC | CASSSTGHSLYEQYF
TRBJ2-5 | NA | 15 | TRBV5-1 | TRBD1 | TGCGCCAGCAGCCGAGGGGGCAGACACCAAGAGACCCAGTACTTC | CASSRGGRHQETQYF
TRBJ2-7 | NA | 14 | TRBV6-5 | TRBD1 | TGTGCCAGCAGTTCGACAGGGGGCTCCTACGAGCAGTACTTC | CASSSTGGSYEQYF
TRBJ1-5 | NA | 16 | TRBV18 | TRBD1 | TGTGCCAGCTCACCGAGGGAGGACAGGGTGGATCAGCCCCAGCATTTT | CASSPREDRVDQPQHF
TRBJ2-3 | once | 14 | TRBV15 | TRBD2 | TGTGCCACCAGCACCGCCTCGGGAGGGGATACGCAGTATTTT | CATSTASGGDTQYF
TRBJ2-3 | NA | 15 | TRBV7-2 | TRBD2 | TGTGCCAGCAGCTCAGCGGGGGGGCTCACAGATACGCAGTATTTT | CASSSAGGLTDTQYF
TRBJ1-1 | once | 16 | TRBV11-2 | NA | TGTGCCAGCAGCTTAAACAGGGTTAACACGAACACTGAAGCTTTCTTT | CASSLNRVNTNTEAFF
TRBJ2-5 | NA | 13 | TRBV19 | NA | TGTGCCAGTAGTAGGCGGAACCAAGAGACCCAGTACTTC | CASSRRNQETQYF
TRBJ2-5 | NA | 13 | TRBV18 | NA | TGTGCCAGCTCAGACACGGAACAAGAGACCCAGTACTTC | CASSDTEQETQYF
TRBJ2-5 | NA | 14 | TRBV9 | NA | TGTGCCAGCAGCGTCAACGGGGTGGGTGAGACCCAGTACTTC | CASSVNGVGETQYF
TRBJ2-1 | NA | 16 | TRBV5-1 | TRBD1 | TGCGCCAGCAGCTTGGCCCCGACAGGGGGCTACAATGAGCAGTTCTTC | CASSLAPTGGYNEQFF
TRBJ1-3 | few | 14 | TRBV5-1 | NA | TGCGCCAGCAGCCGGACGGGGGAAGGAAACACCATATATTTT | CASSRTGEGNTIYF
TRBJ2-3 | NA | 14 | TRBV6-5 | TRBD2 | TGTGCCAGCAGCCTCGGGGGGGCCCAAGATACGCAGTATTTT | CASSLGGAQDTQYF
TRBJ2-7 | medium-sized | 19 | TRBV3-1/TRBV3-2 | TRBD1 | TGTGCCAGCAGCCAAGAGCGCTTTGCGGGACAGGGGAGCTCCTACGAGCAGTACTTC | CASSQERFAGQGSSYEQYF
TRBJ2-3 | NA | 17 | TRBV7-3 | TRBD1 | TGTGCCAGCAGCTTAAAGGGGACAGGGCGAAACACAGATACGCAGTATTTT | CASSLKGTGRNTDTQYF
TRBJ2-1 | NA | 16 | TRBV6-5 | TRBD1 | TGTGCCAGCAGTTACTCCTTTTTGGGACAGGGGGCCCCACAGTTCTTC | CASSYSFLGQGAPQFF